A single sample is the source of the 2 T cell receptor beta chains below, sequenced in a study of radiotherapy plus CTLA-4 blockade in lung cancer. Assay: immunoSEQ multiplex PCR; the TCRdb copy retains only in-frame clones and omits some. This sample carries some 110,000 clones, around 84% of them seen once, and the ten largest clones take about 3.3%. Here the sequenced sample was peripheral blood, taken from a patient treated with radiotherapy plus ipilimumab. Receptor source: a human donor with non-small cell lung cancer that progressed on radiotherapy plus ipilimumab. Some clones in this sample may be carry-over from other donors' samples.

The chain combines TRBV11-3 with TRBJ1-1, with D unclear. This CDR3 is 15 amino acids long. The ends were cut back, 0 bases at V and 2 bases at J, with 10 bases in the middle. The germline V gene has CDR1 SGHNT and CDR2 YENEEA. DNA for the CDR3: TGTGCCAGCAGCTTAGACAGCGAGGGTAACACTGAAGCTTTCTTT. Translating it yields CASSLDSEGNTEAFF.

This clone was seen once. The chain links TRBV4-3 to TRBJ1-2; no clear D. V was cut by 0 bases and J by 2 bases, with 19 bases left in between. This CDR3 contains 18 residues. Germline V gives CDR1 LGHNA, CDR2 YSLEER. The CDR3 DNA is TGCGCCAGCAGCCAAGATCTGGTCTCGGTCCTCAACAACTATGGCTACACCTTC. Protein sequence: CASSQDLVSVLNNYGYTF.